Detailed here is one T cell receptor beta chain. Its antigen is undetermined. The sample is drawn from a study of Tregs in tolerant kidney transplant recipients. Overall study context: Mixed chimerism was transient after nonmyeloablative marrow transplants from related graft donors.

CD4+CD25+CD127- Tregs, CD4+CD25- non-Tregs, CD4 and CD8 cells were sorted. The assay was immunoSEQ multiplex PCR, and TCRdb's table has in-frame clones only and misses some. The repertoire holds fewer than 80,000 clones, 95% to 98% seen once, with 0.34% in the top ten. Study-wide points: Biological reproducibility was not directly addressed, but technical replication error appeared minimal. Changing PCR primers prevented nucleotide comparison between some patients' samples.

The sequenced sample was Tregs from blood, obtained before the transplant. The receptor was isolated from a human donor who received a combined kidney and bone marrow transplant.

CDR3 nucleotide sequence: TGTGCCAGCTCACCGTCCGGGACAGGGGATGAGCAGTTCTTC. Residues: CASSPSGTGDEQFF. The gene calls are TRBV18 and TRBJ2-1, with TRBD1 matching over 10 bases. CDR3 size: 14 residues. With 3 bases clipped from V and 8 bases from J, the junction kept 4 bases outside the gene matches. CDR1 and CDR2 (germline): KGHSH, LQKENI.